These 3 T cell receptor beta chains originate from one sample sequenced in a study of cytomegalovirus exposure and HLA in healthy donors. Primers for the PCR totalled 60 Vbeta and 13 Jbeta. Measured with immunoSEQ multiplex PCR; TCRdb has only the in-frame clones, and not every one. The sample holds fewer than 150,000 clones, roughly 80% seen once. Sequencing used PBMCs. The origin of the receptors is a man aged 35 to 55 in good health and CMV-seropositive.

This chain connects TRBV7-3 to TRBJ2-3, with 9 nucleotides matching TRBD1. Germline trimming cut 5 bases from V and 0 bases from J; bases unmatched to any gene: 3. The CDR3 contains 15 residues. Germline values: CDR1 SGHTA, CDR2 FQGTGA. The CDR3 coding sequence is TGTGCCAGCAGCCGACAGGGGGTCAGCACAGATACGCAGTATTTT. Translation: CASSRQGVSTDTQYF.

This chain uses TRBV2 with TRBJ2-2; no reliable D call. The V end was cut by 4 bases, the J end by 0 bases, with 9 bases between. Germline V CDR1 and CDR2: SNHLY, FYNNEI. The CDR3 is 15 residues long. The chain's CDR3 is CASSATVSNTGELFF. The DNA of the CDR3 is TGTGCCAGCAGTGCTACAGTATCGAACACCGGGGAGCTGTTTTTT.

The CDR3 DNA reads as TGTGCTTCGCGACATAAGTCCTACAATGAGCAGTTCTTC. Translated: CASRHKSYNEQFF. This chain links TRBV6-6 with TRBJ2-1; no clear D gene. Germline-derived CDR1 and CDR2 are MNHNY and SVGAGI (reference sequence). The CDR3 sequence is 13 residues long.